This T cell receptor (beta chain) originates from a study of human versus mouse CDR3 diversity and MHC coevolution (dated by TCRdb to the late 2010s). For context, the study as a whole: The immunoSEQ assay was reported to detect one in 200,000 T cells and to minimize multiplex PCR amplification bias. Repertoires of human naive CD4 T cells were used as a reference for TCR selection on multiple MHC II alleles and were compared against human-TCR-locus transgenic mice carrying single MHC II. Three healthy volunteer blood donors made up the human cohort, with one aged 30 to 40, one aged 40 to 50 and one aged 60 to 70 at collection. Across mouse and human samples, the number of valid reads per sample ranged from about 0.6 x 10^7 to 1.6 x 10^7.

The QIAGEN blood and tissue kit was used to extract genomic DNA from the sorted cells, and that DNA was then quantified on a NanoDrop 1000. Using multiplex PCR of genomic DNA, the immunoSEQ platform deep sequenced and quantified the TCR alpha and beta chains. The authors' pipeline ran thus. TCR sequences were annotated using IMGT gene and region definitions. As a stand-in for the preselection repertoire, out-of-frame rearrangements were used and set against in-frame clonotypes. To estimate repertoire size, the study used the iCHAO1 estimator that comes with the immunoSEQ platform. A Gini index based on the Lorenz curve was applied to in-frame amino acid clonotypes to measure clonal inequality. The intersect function in the R package tcR was used to count shared clonotypes, while the Jaccard index served to score similarity. Frequencies of V, J and V-J usage were subjected to principal component analysis with the R prcomp function, without normalization. In its TCRdb copy, this immuneACCESS table keeps in-frame sequences only and misses some clones. Where compared with another copy, unresolved V genes explain less than half of these, and the others have no known cause. V and J calls and clone size are those listed in that table; D and trimming were worked out from the DNA. The sample records around 77,000 clones, around 93% of which are singletons. The ten largest clones add up to over 0.12% of the sample.

Fluorescence-activated cell sorting was used to isolate naive CD4 T cells, defined as CD45RO-negative and CD62L-positive, from PBMCs. Each donor gave 50 to 65 ml of fresh peripheral blood, from which PBMCs were isolated by Ficoll density centrifugation. Sorting was performed on a FACSAria III instrument, with purity above 85% for all samples. Broader findings and caveats from the paper: Because human T cells were selected on six MHC II alleles, repertoire diversity in humans and mice was not considered directly comparable. According to iCHAO1 estimates, humans had the largest TCR beta repertoire, 1.5 million to 2 million clonotypes, which was attributed likely to selection by multiple MHC II molecules. On average, humans had more CDR3 deletions and insertions than mice, indicating greater exonuclease and TdT activity. Two of the three human donors showed the lowest clonal inequality scores among all compared groups.

Including cysteine and phenylalanine, the CDR3 has 17 amino acids. This entry keeps only the CDR3 DNA: 51 bases, framed from base 1. Ends trimmed: V by 1 base, J by 6 bases; bases unmatched to a gene: 11. CDR1 KGHSH and CDR2 LQKENI are derived from the germline V gene. This clone occurred a few times. Its antigen is still unknown. No much larger clone is present one base from it, and per-base qualities are unavailable. This receptor was taken from a person aged 25 to 75 in good health. This chain joins TRBV18 to TRBJ1-5, with TRBD1 identical over 8 junction bases. The sequenced material came from naive CD4+ T cells from blood. What the cell subset or site label conveys for this sample: CD45RO-negative CD62L-positive naive CD4 T cells. The sequenced DNA is TGTGCCAGCTCACCACGGGAGAAGGACAGGGAGCTTCAGCCCCAGCATTTT. Its protein reads: CASSPREKDRELQPQHF.